These 2 T cell receptor beta chains were all obtained from the same sample, sequenced in a study of blood T cell repertoires in COVID-19. This table comes from immunoSEQ multiplex PCR, and its TCRdb copy is limited to in-frame clones, with some not included. The table includes approximately 140,000 clones, approximately 83% detected once. Input material: peripheral blood. The receptors were sampled from a middle-aged man with active or convalescent COVID-19.

V gene TRBV21-1 combines with J gene TRBJ1-5; the DNA was not used to check the table's D call, TRBD1. TRBV21-1 is recorded as a pseudogene. The CDR3 runs 17 residues. In DNA, the CDR3 is TGTGCCAGCAGCAAAACCCCTCAAGGGACAGGAGATCAGCCCCAGCATTTT. Translation gives CASSKTPQGTGDQPQHF.

This clone was detected a few times. The rearrangement links TRBV2 to TRBJ1-6, with 11 bases that match TRBD1. With V trimmed by 8 bases and J by 6 bases, 9 bases remained unmatched. CDR1 and CDR2 from the germline V gene are SNHLY and FYNNEI. This CDR3 has 16 residues. The CDR3 loop is CASGLSGTGGNSPLHF. In nucleotides, the CDR3 is TGTGCCAGCGGATTGTCGGGGACAGGGGGTAATTCACCCCTCCACTTT.